The present TCR beta chain was sequenced within a study of blood T cell repertoires in COVID-19 (dated by TCRdb to between 2020 and 2021). About the study as a whole: Collaborator samples came from the United States, Italy and Spain and covered acute and convalescent phases of COVID-19. Deeply sampled blood TCRbeta repertoires from subjects exposed to, actively infected with, or recovered from COVID-19 were included in the dataset. The repertoires were released in a freely available public database meant as a resource for research on the immune response to SARS-CoV-2. Where available, HLA class I and class II types were obtained from metadata supplied by the sample provider rather than from assay-based typing. The samples were drawn from two sources: the first 160 participants of the ongoing ImmuneRACE study, and 1,254 subjects contributed by 6 global collaborators. The material from the prospective study consisted of cDNA or gDNA derived from T cells, B-cell-depleted T cells, or PBMCs. Sample metadata almost always included a de-identified subject ID, COVID-19 status, age in years and sex.

In the case of this clone: Its antigen specificity is not known. Base qualities are missing; no much larger clone stands one base away.

The immunoSEQ Assay, a bias-controlled multiplex PCR, was used to amplify TCRbeta CDR3 regions from genomic DNA. From the authors' description of their analysis: The number of nucleated cells in each sample was estimated by amplification of reference gene primers within the assay. To quantify the absolute abundance of each unique TCRbeta CDR3 rearrangement, sequence reads were collapsed and filtered. For each sample, productive Simpson clonality was calculated as the square root of Simpson's diversity index across productive rearrangements. In its TCRdb copy, this immuneACCESS table keeps in-frame sequences only and misses some clones. Where compared with another copy, unresolved V genes explain less than half of these, and the others have no known cause. Clone size and V and J calls were adopted from that table, with D and trimming inferred from the DNA. For this sample there are roughly 400,000 clones; roughly 86% appear just once. Jointly, the top ten make up roughly 1.9% of the sample.

In the prospective study, participants were roughly 18 to 90 years old, resided in 24 geographic areas of the United States, and were enrolled through a virtual design. In the prospective study, cohorts were assigned on the basis of participant-reported clinical history obtained from a screening survey and a study questionnaire. In the prospective study, mobile phlebotomists collected whole blood, serum and a nasopharyngeal or oropharyngeal swab from each participant. Prospective study participants could optionally give additional blood draws and questionnaires over an approximately 2-month period. Before DNA extraction, prospective study blood samples were shipped either frozen or at room temperature. The CDR3 contains 14 residues, cysteine and phenylalanine counted. The DNA shown is the 42-base CDR3, in frame from base 1. V loses 10 bases at its end and J loses 4 bases; junction bases beyond the gene matches: 12. From a lookup of the germline V gene, CDR1 and CDR2 are SNHLY and FYNNEI.

What the study reported, not specific to this receptor: Clinical and demographic metadata were provided uncurated, with the amount varying by source and participant.

The V and J genes are TRBV2 and TRBJ1-1; 7 central nucleotides agree with TRBD1. Sequenced sample: PBMCs or T cells enriched from blood (not recorded which). The source of this sequence is a woman in her thirties or forties with acute COVID-19. The CDR3 has the sequence CAKTRQGMSTEAFF. In nucleotide form, the sequence is TGTGCCAAGACCAGACAGGGTATGTCCACTGAAGCTTTCTTT.